This T cell receptor (beta chain) stems from a study of T cells after yellow fever vaccination. V shed 5 bases, J shed 7 bases, and the junction held 9 bases outside the gene matches. Germline CDR1 DFQATT, CDR2 SNEGSKA (reference sequence). This CDR3 is 14 amino acids long. Production of TCR cDNA was by 5'RACE template switching, which also added a universal primer site and UMIs. TCRdb processed the 5' RACE reads anew with MiXCR; each CDR3 protein has one entry. The data hold 500,000 to 650,000 distinct CDR3 sequences, with about 15% observed a single time. The clonotype was recovered from a man aged 18 to 30 who received the YFV17D yellow fever vaccine. The V call is TRBV20-1, the J call TRBJ2-7; TRBD2 agrees at 12 bases. The sample in question was PBMCs, obtained about 5 days after the first yellow fever vaccination. The CDR3 DNA reads TGCAGTGCTGTTCGGACTAGCGGGACGGGGGAGCAGTACTTC. Translation gives CSAVRTSGTGEQYF.